This TCR beta chain is from a study of radiotherapy plus CTLA-4 blockade in lung cancer. The wider study: Objective response rate was roughly 19%; disease control rate, around 33%.

Trimming took 2 bases from V and 0 from J, leaving 14 bases between them. This CDR3 is 17 amino acids long. Germline V lookup: CDR1 LNHDA, CDR2 SQIVND (reference sequence). Whole-study results and caveats: TCR clones originating in tumors grew in number in blood after radiotherapy plus ipilimumab.

This table comes from immunoSEQ multiplex PCR, and its TCRdb copy is limited to in-frame clones, with some not included. The sample carries tens of thousands of clones, 84% recorded once. This clone appeared a single time. Its antigen remains unidentified. Chemo-refractory metastatic non-small-cell lung cancer patients underwent focal radiation alongside CTLA-4 blockade with ipilimumab. The chain has TRBV19 and TRBJ1-5; D gene ambiguous. Source: peripheral blood, taken from a patient treated with radiotherapy plus ipilimumab. This clonotype was obtained from a human donor with non-small cell lung cancer whose response to radiotherapy plus ipilimumab could not be evaluated. The CDR3 DNA reads as TGTGCCAGTAGTATAAGACGACAACTGTATAGCAATCAGCCCCAGCATTTT. Protein sequence: CASSIRRQLYSNQPQHF.